The 16 T cell receptor beta chains presented below share a single source sample, sequenced in a study of ipilimumab plus nivolumab after autologous stem cell transplantation. Assay: immunoSEQ multiplex PCR; the TCRdb copy retains only in-frame clones and omits some. This table has about 16,000 clones, around 68% appearing once. The source material was PBMCs, sampled in a trial of ipilimumab plus nivolumab as post-transplant consolidation. These receptors all come from a male donor with diffuse large B-cell lymphoma.

This clone came up a few times. The J gene is TRBJ2-1, the V gene TRBV6-9; 11 nucleotides line up with TRBD2. The CDR3 spans 14 residues. Germline V gene data show CDR1 as MNHGY and CDR2 as SVAAGI. V shed 6 bases, J shed 6 bases, and the junction held 4 bases outside the gene matches. The CDR3 sequence is CASRPSGGSNEQFF. CDR3 sequence (DNA): TGTGCCAGCAGACCTAGCGGGGGGTCCAATGAGCAGTTCTTC.

Written as DNA, the CDR3 is TGTGCCAGCACTAGACAGGGAAGTTTGGTCAATGAGCAGTTCTTC. Translating gives CASTRQGSLVNEQFF. The rearrangement links TRBV7-9 to TRBJ2-1; 7 bases map to TRBD1. Germline trimming cut 7 bases from V and 6 bases from J; bases unmatched to any gene: 12. Germline values: CDR1 SEHNR, CDR2 FQNEAQ (reference sequence). This CDR3 is 15 amino acids long.

This clone was seen a handful of times. V usage is TRBV5-1 and J usage is TRBJ2-1, with D unresolved. Germline CDR1 reads SGHRS; CDR2 reads YFSETQ. Trimming pared 3 bases from V and 9 bases from J, leaving 7 bases between. The CDR3 is 11 amino acids. This CDR3 reads CASSSLIEQFF. As DNA, the CDR3 is TGCGCCAGCAGCTCCCTGATTGAGCAGTTCTTC.

The table lists this clone with a count of one. V usage is TRBV18 and J usage is TRBJ1-4, with D uncertain. Per germline, CDR1 KGHSH and CDR2 LQKENI. With 8 bases removed from V and 0 bases from J, the gap between germline ends came to 16 bases. This CDR3 comprises 16 residues. The CDR3 reads CASSTKLISTNEKLFF. CDR3 nucleotides: TGTGCCAGCAGCACCAAATTAATTTCAACTAATGAAAAACTGTTTTTT.

The chain has TRBV27 and TRBJ2-3, with D perhaps given as TRBD1 or TRBD2 (6 bases each). Germline values: CDR1 MNHEY, CDR2 SMNVEV (reference sequence). The CDR3 loop spans 15 amino acids. The germline V and J ends were trimmed by 3 bases and 2 bases, with 12 bases remaining between them. CDR3 sequence reads: CASSFVGGHTDTQYF. CDR3 sequence (DNA): TGTGCCAGCAGTTTTGTGGGGGGCCACACAGATACGCAGTATTTT.

The V and J genes are TRBV9 and TRBJ1-4; TRBD1 agrees at 9 bases. Trimming cost V 4 bases and J 12 bases; bases outside gene matches: 7. This CDR3 spans 13 amino acids. Germline V CDR1 and CDR2: SGDLS, YYNGEE. The CDR3 loop reads CASSPRDRAELFF. CDR3 DNA: TGTGCCAGCAGCCCCCGGGACAGGGCGGAACTGTTTTTT.

This clone was picked up a small number of times. The chain has TRBV12-5 and TRBJ2-1, with TRBD2 as a possible D gene (5 bases). Trimming cost V 1 base and J 8 bases, with 15 bases left between them. Germline CDR1 reads LGHNT; CDR2 reads FRNRAP. This CDR3 is 15 amino acids long. CDR3 protein: CASGLGSGLWDEQFF. The CDR3 coding sequence is TGTGCTAGTGGTTTGGGCAGCGGCCTTTGGGATGAGCAGTTCTTC.

The rearrangement joins TRBV7-9 to TRBJ2-3, with D possibly matching TRBD1 (5 bases). Germline V gives CDR1 SEHNR, CDR2 FQNEAQ (reference sequence). The CDR3 has 14 amino acids. The V and J ends lost 6 bases and 2 bases respectively, with 12 bases between them. The CDR3 sequence is CASSGQSYTDTQYF. The CDR3 DNA follows: TGTGCCAGCAGTGGACAAAGCTACACAGATACGCAGTATTTT.

V gene TRBV2 combines with J gene TRBJ1-5, with D hard to call. CDR1 is SNHLY and CDR2 is FYNNEI in the germline V gene. With 3 bases removed from V and 7 bases from J, the gap between germline ends came to 7 bases. The CDR3 is made up of 12 amino acids. For the CDR3, the DNA is TGTGCCAGCAGTGACTGGCCGCAGCCCCAGCATTTT. Translation: CASSDWPQPQHF. The complete variable domain, with remaining parts taken from reference TRBV2 and TRBJ1-5, reads EPEVTQTPSHQVTQMGQEVILRCVPISNHLYFYWYRQILGQKVEFLVSFYNNEISEKSEIFDDQFSVERPDGSNFTLKIRSTKLEDSAMYFCASSDWPQPQHFGDGTRLSIL.

V gene TRBV6-6 combines with J gene TRBJ1-1, with a weak D call TRBD1 (5 bases). CDR3 size: 13 residues. Germline V gene lookup returns CDR1 MNHNY and CDR2 SVGAGI (reference sequence). Trimming stripped 2 bases from V and 3 bases from J, with 7 bases between. Here the CDR3 DNA reads TGTGCCAGCAGTTACGCGGGGGACACTGAAGCTTTCTTT. As protein: CASSYAGDTEAFF.

The chain uses TRBV7-9 and TRBJ2-3; D could derive from TRBD1 or TRBD2 (5 bases each). Germline lookup yields CDR1 SEHNR and CDR2 FQNEAQ (reference sequence). The ends were cut back, 5 bases at V and 5 bases at J, with 17 bases in the middle. The CDR3 has 15 amino acids. The CDR3 DNA is TGTGCCAGCAGCCCAGGGACGGTAGCCGGAGATACGCAGTATTTT. This sequence encodes CASSPGTVAGDTQYF.

The V and J genes are TRBV7-3 and TRBJ2-1; TRBD2 agrees at 14 bases. CDR3 length: 19 amino acids. Trimming took 4 bases from V and 0 from J; bases not matched to a gene: 8. Germline V CDR1 and CDR2: SGHTA, FQGTGA. CDR3 nucleotides: TGTGCCAGCAGCTCTCGGGGGACTAGCGGGAGTATCTCCTACAATGAGCAGTTCTTC. This sequence encodes CASSSRGTSGSISYNEQFF.

This sequence joins TRBV5-1 and TRBJ2-1, with 7 positions matching TRBD1. J lost 0 bases, V lost 4 bases, and 7 bases had no gene match. CDR1 is SGHRS and CDR2 is YFSETQ in the germline V gene. This CDR3 has 16 amino acids. The CDR3, as DNA: TGCGCCAGCAGCCGGGACAGTTCGAGCTCCTACAATGAGCAGTTCTTC. Translated: CASSRDSSSSYNEQFF.

The chain employs TRBV19 and TRBJ1-3; no firm D call. CDR3 length equals 15 residues. The germline V gene encodes CDR1 LNHDA and CDR2 SQIVND (reference sequence). The germline V and J ends were trimmed by 3 bases and 0 bases, with 9 bases remaining between them. The CDR3 coding sequence is TGTGCCAGTAGTATTAAAGGGAACTCTGGAAACACCATATATTTT. Translating gives CASSIKGNSGNTIYF.

This clone was observed a few times. The V gene is TRBV7-9, the J gene TRBJ1-3, with unresolved D. The CDR3 runs to 18 residues. With 2 bases removed from V and 1 base from J, the gap between germline ends came to 18 bases. The germline V gene encodes CDR1 SEHNR and CDR2 FQNEAQ (reference sequence). CDR3 sequence reads: CASSLPPGLDLSGNTIYF. For the CDR3, the DNA is TGTGCCAGCAGCTTACCCCCGGGTTTAGACTTATCTGGAAACACCATATATTTT.

In this sample, this clone turned up many times. V and J are TRBV28 and TRBJ2-7; no clear D gene. Germline CDR1 is MDHEN and CDR2 is SYDVKM. The CDR3 is made up of 15 amino acids. The V and J ends lost 5 bases and 4 bases respectively, with 18 bases between them. CDR3 bases: TGTGCCAGCAGTACCCGCCGCGCGGTGCGGTACGAGCAGTACTTC. This codes for CASSTRRAVRYEQYF.